A selection of T cell receptor beta chains follows, all from one sample in a study of cytotoxic CD8 clonotypes in ibrutinib-treated CLL. The protocol was immunoSEQ multiplex PCR, while the TCRdb copy is restricted to in-frame clones and leaves out a portion. The sample has 130,000 to 150,000 clones, 85% to 95% seen once. The sample here was PBMCs, taken after 12 months of ibrutinib treatment. The receptors shown here come from a human donor with chronic lymphocytic leukemia. The CDR3 runs from the conserved cysteine through the conserved F or W. Each record gives: CDR3 protein, clone size, J gene, V gene. The size field is filled for only some rows; it gives once, few, many or a size class.

cdr3_aa: CASSLGLPGGNIQYF
clone_size: .
j_call: TRBJ2-4
v_call: TRBV7-2

cdr3_aa: CASRKSGGGFGETQYF
clone_size: .
j_call: TRBJ2-5
v_call: TRBV19

cdr3_aa: CASSGAPGANYNEQFF
clone_size: .
j_call: TRBJ2-1
v_call: TRBV18

cdr3_aa: CASSPIYEQYF
clone_size: .
j_call: TRBJ2-7
v_call: TRBV21-1

cdr3_aa: CASSLRSGMPSYEQYF
clone_size: .
j_call: TRBJ2-7
v_call: TRBV9

cdr3_aa: CASSGTSEGSYEQYF
clone_size: .
j_call: TRBJ2-7
v_call: TRBV28

cdr3_aa: CSVDPGQGTEAFF
clone_size: once
j_call: TRBJ1-1
v_call: TRBV29-1

cdr3_aa: CASSEGGRPYEQYF
clone_size: .
j_call: TRBJ2-7
v_call: TRBV6-1

cdr3_aa: CASGLGTGRTGDQGYTF
clone_size: once
j_call: TRBJ1-2
v_call: TRBV12-5

cdr3_aa: CASSLGGYLGEPNTEAFF
clone_size: .
j_call: TRBJ1-1
v_call: TRBV28

cdr3_aa: CATLSGSGYNEQFF
clone_size: .
j_call: TRBJ2-1
v_call: TRBV10-3

cdr3_aa: CASSHGPGNQPQHF
clone_size: .
j_call: TRBJ1-5
v_call: TRBV7-9

cdr3_aa: CAWSDGQKNIQYF
clone_size: once
j_call: TRBJ2-4
v_call: TRBV30

cdr3_aa: CASSIPLAGVYEQYF
clone_size: .
j_call: TRBJ2-7
v_call: TRBV19

cdr3_aa: CAIRPAGGEQFF
clone_size: .
j_call: TRBJ2-1
v_call: TRBV10-3

cdr3_aa: CASSEWRLEQYF
clone_size: .
j_call: TRBJ2-7
v_call: TRBV6-1

cdr3_aa: CASSQEVNTNTGELFF
clone_size: .
j_call: TRBJ2-2
v_call: TRBV4-3

cdr3_aa: CASTPIGDPYEQYF
clone_size: .
j_call: TRBJ2-7
v_call: TRBV5-8

cdr3_aa: CASTQAHEQYF
clone_size: few
j_call: TRBJ2-7
v_call: TRBV6-5

cdr3_aa: CASSLITGPQGSYEQYF
clone_size: .
j_call: TRBJ2-7
v_call: TRBV7-8

cdr3_aa: CASSRQGVTGANVLTF
clone_size: .
j_call: TRBJ2-6
v_call: TRBV14

cdr3_aa: CASSWVNRDEQYF
clone_size: .
j_call: TRBJ2-7
v_call: TRBV28

cdr3_aa: CSALKETQYF
clone_size: .
j_call: TRBJ2-5
v_call: TRBV20-1

cdr3_aa: CATLDRTNEKLFF
clone_size: .
j_call: TRBJ1-4
v_call: TRBV15

cdr3_aa: CSVDGRIGVAHGTDTQYF
clone_size: .
j_call: TRBJ2-3
v_call: TRBV29-1

cdr3_aa: CASSLVGTGAYNEQFF
clone_size: .
j_call: TRBJ2-1
v_call: TRBV5-1

cdr3_aa: CASSLARADTIYF
clone_size: .
j_call: TRBJ1-3
v_call: TRBV5-4

cdr3_aa: CASSPPPAGRVDTQYF
clone_size: .
j_call: TRBJ2-3
v_call: TRBV21-1